A single TCR beta chain is shown here with its context. This sample is part of a study of cytomegalovirus exposure and HLA in healthy donors. CDR3 length equals 15 residues. Per germline, CDR1 SGHRS and CDR2 YFSETQ. Trimming removed 2 bases from V and 5 bases from J; junction bases left unmatched: 3. The PCR made use of 60 Vbeta and 13 Jbeta primers. This table comes from immunoSEQ multiplex PCR, and its TCRdb copy is limited to in-frame clones, with some not included. This sample has roughly 180,000 clones; roughly 78% occur once, and the top ten carry approximately 2%. The clonotype was recovered from a woman aged 30 to 39 in good health and CMV-seronegative. Sample: PBMCs. The chain combines TRBV5-1 with TRBJ2-1; 11 bases fit TRBD2. CDR3 region: CASSFLAGGDNEQFF. The CDR3 nucleotides are TGCGCCAGCAGCTTTTTAGCGGGGGGGGACAATGAGCAGTTCTTC.